This TCR beta chain was recorded in a study of graft-versus-host responses after intestinal transplantation. The wider study: Each transplant was multivisceral, liver-intestinal, or isolated intestinal.

Clones were read by immunoSEQ multiplex PCR, and TCRdb kept only the in-frame ones, dropping some. Here the sample spans 88,000 or so clones, 85% to 90% being singletons. About this clone: The target antigen is unknown.

CDR3 length: 14 amino acids. With 0 bases removed from V and 0 bases from J, the gap between germline ends came to 7 bases. Germline CDR1 SGHRS, CDR2 YFSETQ. The sequence was obtained from a human donor who received an intestinal transplant. The J gene is TRBJ2-7, the V gene TRBV5-1; D unclear. The material sequenced was unstimulated CD4+ T cells sorted from spleen or lymph node cells, taken before intestinal transplant. CDR3 loop: CASSLVVSSYEQYF. The CDR3 DNA follows: TGCGCCAGCAGCTTGGTGGTCAGCTCCTACGAGCAGTACTTC. Together with reference TRBV5-1 and TRBJ2-7, the CDR3 gives the full variable domain: KAGVTQTPRYLIKTRGQQVTLSCSPISGHRSVSWYQQTPGQGLQFLFEYFSETQRNKGNFPGRFSGRQFSNSRSEMNVSTLELGDSALYLCASSLVVSSYEQYFGPGTRLTVT.